Each of the 5 T cell receptor beta chains below was sequenced from the same sample in a study of regulatory T cells in long-lasting Graves disease. Time point denoted: newly diagnosed GD, antithyroid drugs for less than 3 months. There was RNA extracted from PBMCs, and the TCR library was made from it. Researchers made TCR beta libraries by using iRepertoire HTBI primers and running Arm-PCR on CDR3 regions. One entry per CDR3 protein results from TCRdb running MiXCR on the multiplex PCR reads. In the table there are 200,000 to 250,000 distinct CDR3 sequences, roughly a fifth of which are singletons. A further study also used this sample, focusing on T cells in Graves' hyperthyroidism and ophthalmopathy.

Sequencing was performed on peripheral blood mononuclear cells (PBMCs), taken at new diagnosis, from a patient treated with antithyroid drugs. The receptors were sampled from a woman in her twenties or thirties with Graves disease.

On this clonotype: The junction does not match germline at one end; this may be a read error. Here the CDR3 reads CASRTGQGILNYGYAF. Here the CDR3 DNA reads TGCGCCAGCAGGACCGGACAGGGAATCCTTAACTATGGCTACGCCTTC. The chain is built from TRBV5-1 and TRBJ2-4; 8 nucleotides line up with TRBD1. CDR1 SGHRS and CDR2 YFSETQ come from the germline V gene. The CDR3 length is 16 residues.

This clonotype was recorded many times. Here the CDR3 reads CASSQDTYELGTYGYTF. Written as DNA, the CDR3 is TGTGCCAGCAGCCAAGATACATACGAACTTGGTACCTATGGCTACACCTTC. The chain combines TRBV4-2 with TRBJ1-2; D call uncertain. Trimming left V 0 bases short and J 4 bases short, with 18 bases between. The CDR3 is 17 amino acids. Germline values: CDR1 LGHNA, CDR2 YNFKEQ.

This clonotype has ten or more counts. CDR3 in DNA: TGTGCCAGCAGTCCCCGCAGGGCCACCGGGGAGCTGTTTTTT. This sequence encodes CASSPRRATGELFF. This sequence joins TRBV12-3 or TRBV12-4 and TRBJ2-2; D perhaps matches TRBD1 (5 bases). The length of the CDR3 is 14 residues. V lost 5 bases and J 4 bases, leaving 11 bases between the germline ends.

This clonotype has a count of ten or more. CDR3 residues: CASSEWDLNTEAFF. The CDR3 DNA follows: TGTGCCAGCAGCGAATGGGATTTGAACACTGAAGCTTTCTTT. V usage is TRBV9 and J usage is TRBJ1-1; D remains ambiguous. The germline gives CDR1 SGDLS, CDR2 YYNGEE. Trimming took 3 bases from V and 0 from J, leaving 9 bases between them. This CDR3 is 14 amino acids long.

This clonotype was detected ten times or more. The V and J genes are TRBV20-1 and TRBJ1-1; possible D gene TRBD1, 5 bases. Germline CDR1 reads DFQATT; CDR2 reads SNEGSKA (reference sequence). V was cut by 5 bases and J by 5 bases, with 12 bases left in between. This CDR3 spans 12 amino acids. CDR3: CSAGVRVTEAFF. The CDR3 DNA reads as TGCAGTGCTGGAGTCAGGGTGACTGAAGCTTTCTTT.